This entry describes one TCR beta chain. These data belong to a study of blood T cell repertoires in COVID-19. Study-level background: Collection of acute and convalescent COVID-19 samples took place in the United States, Italy and Spain. T cells, B-cell-depleted T cells, or PBMCs provided the cDNA or gDNA that served as material.

V dropped 3 bases and J dropped 9 bases, with 6 bases sitting between them. CDR1 and CDR2 (germline): MGHRA, YSYEKL. The CDR3 length is 11 residues. TCRdb's table, derived via immunoSEQ multiplex PCR, lists solely in-frame clones and lacks some. This sample has approximately 100,000 clones, with approximately 80% found just once. The chain recombines TRBV4-1 with TRBJ2-1, with TRBD2 as a possible D gene (6 bases). The sequenced sample consisted of peripheral blood. This sequence originates from a man aged 70-80 years with acute or convalescent COVID-19. DNA of the CDR3: TGCGCCAGCAGCCAGGGAGGTGAGCAGTTCTTC. It specifies CASSQGGEQFF.